These T cell receptor beta chains were read from a single sample in a study of blood T cell repertoires in COVID-19. TCRdb keeps only in-frame clones here, not all; method: immunoSEQ multiplex PCR. The data show approximately 190,000 clones, with 70% to 90% seen just once and 6% held by the top ten. The sequencing sample was made of peripheral blood. These TCRs come from a man aged 35-49 years with active or convalescent COVID-19. Both conserved end residues are part of each CDR3. Each record gives: clone size, D gene, J gene, V gene, CDR3 DNA, CDR3 protein. A D gene is named only where the DNA matches it firmly. Clone sizes are given selectively: once, few, many, or a class where the clone is expanded.

>-|TRBD1|TRBJ1-4|TRBV25-1
TGTGCCAGCAGAGGGACAGGGGCAAAGGAAAAACTGTTTTTT
CASRGTGAKEKLFF
>-|-|TRBJ2-2|TRBV6-6
TGTGCCAGCAGTTACCTGGGCAGAACGAACACCGGGGAGCTGTTTTTT
CASSYLGRTNTGELFF
>-|-|TRBJ1-4|TRBV3-1/TRBV3-2
TGTGCCAGCAGCCCCAAAGGCGGGGGGTCGGATGAAAAACTGTTTTTT
CASSPKGGGSDEKLFF
>-|-|TRBJ2-1|TRBV11-3
TGTGCCAGCCTGCGGGACCGCGATAACAATGAGCAGTTCTTC
CASLRDRDNNEQFF
>-|TRBD1|TRBJ2-5|TRBV5-1
TGCGCCAGCAGCAATACAGGGGTGGAGACCCAGTACTTC
CASSNTGVETQYF
>once|-|TRBJ2-1|TRBV6-5
TGTGCCAGCAGTTTAGTTGGGGGGATGGTTGGCAATGAGCAGTTCTTC
CASSLVGGMVGNEQFF
>-|-|TRBJ2-5|TRBV18
TGTGCCAGCTCGCGCGGGACAGAAGAGACCCAGTACTTC
CASSRGTEETQYF
>-|-|TRBJ2-3|TRBV19
TGTGCCAGTAGTATCTCCCAGAGCACAGATACGCAGTATTTT
CASSISQSTDTQYF
>-|TRBD1|TRBJ1-2|TRBV6-1
TGTGCCAGCAGTGAAGCCTGGACAGGCTATGGCTACACCTTC
CASSEAWTGYGYTF
>-|-|TRBJ2-3|TRBV24-1
TGTGCCACCAGTGATTCAGGACAGCGTCTTCGAGATACGCAGTATTTT
CATSDSGQRLRDTQYF
>-|-|TRBJ2-3|TRBV6-1
TGTGCCAGCAGTGAGGCAGGTTCTTACACAGATACGCAGTATTTT
CASSEAGSYTDTQYF
>-|-|TRBJ2-2|TRBV19
TGTGCCAGTAGTATCCCCTCGCGGGGGCCCTCGCGGACCAGGGAGCTGTTTTTT
CASSIPSRGPSRTRELFF
>-|-|TRBJ1-2|TRBV5-1
TGCGCCAGCAGCCCAGGAAAATCTTCCACTAACTATGGCTACACCTTC
CASSPGKSSTNYGYTF
>once|TRBD1|TRBJ1-2|TRBV27
TGTGCCAGCAGAATAACAGGGGTTATAAGTGGCTACACCTTC
CASRITGVISGYTF
>-|-|TRBJ2-5|TRBV7-8
TGTGCCAGCAGCTTGGGTTCCCGGGGGGAGACCCAGTACTTC
CASSLGSRGETQYF
>-|-|TRBJ1-4|TRBV25-1
TGTGCCAGCACCGAGGGCCAGTTGAATGAAAAACTGTTTTTT
CASTEGQLNEKLFF
>-|-|TRBJ1-5|TRBV24-1
TGTGCCAGCCTAACAGGGCCCCAGCATTTT
CASLTGPQHF
>-|TRBD1|TRBJ1-2|TRBV3-1/TRBV3-2
TGTGCCAGCAGCCAATGGGGGACAGGGATCTATGGCTACACCTTC
CASSQWGTGIYGYTF
>-|-|TRBJ2-3|TRBV2
TGTGCCAGCAGTGGGGCCCAGTGGGTTAGCACAGATACGCAGTATTTT
CASSGAQWVSTDTQYF
>-|-|TRBJ2-2|TRBV18
TGTGCCAGCTCACCACGGATGTCAGGTTATACCGGGGAGCTGTTTTTT
CASSPRMSGYTGELFF
>-|-|TRBJ1-4|TRBV7-9
TGTGCCAGCAGCTATAGCTCAGCAACTAATGAAAAACTGTTTTTT
CASSYSSATNEKLFF
>-|TRBD1|TRBJ2-1|TRBV12-3/TRBV12-4
TGTGCCAGCAGTCAACAGGGGATCAATGAGCAGTTCTTC
CASSQQGINEQFF
>-|TRBD2|TRBJ2-4|TRBV5-6
TGTGCCAGCAGCCTTCTAGCGGGCGATAAAAACATTCAGTACTTC
CASSLLAGDKNIQYF